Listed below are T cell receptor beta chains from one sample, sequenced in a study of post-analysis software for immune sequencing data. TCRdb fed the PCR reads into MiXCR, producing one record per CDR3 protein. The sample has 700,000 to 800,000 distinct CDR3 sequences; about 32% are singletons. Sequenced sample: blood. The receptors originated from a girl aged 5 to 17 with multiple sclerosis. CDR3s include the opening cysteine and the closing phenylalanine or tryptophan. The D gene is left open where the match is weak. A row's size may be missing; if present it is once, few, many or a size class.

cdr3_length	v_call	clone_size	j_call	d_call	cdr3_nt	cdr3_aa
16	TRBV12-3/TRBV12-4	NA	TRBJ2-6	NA	TGTGCCAGCAGCCGTGGGTCGTTTGCTGGGGCCAACGTCCTGACTTTC	CASSRGSFAGANVLTF
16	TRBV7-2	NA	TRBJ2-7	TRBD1	TGTGCCAGCAGCTTAACGGGACAGGTCAAAGTCTACGAGCAGTACTTC	CASSLTGQVKVYEQYF
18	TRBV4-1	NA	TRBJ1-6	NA	TGCGCCAGCAGCCAAGAAGCGGGGGGCACAAGAGGAGATTCACCCCTCCACTTT	CASSQEAGGTRGDSPLHF
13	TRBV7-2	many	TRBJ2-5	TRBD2	TGTGCCAGCAGCTTAGTGGGGGGGGAGACCCAGTACTTC	CASSLVGGETQYF
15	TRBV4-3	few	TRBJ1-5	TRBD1	TGCGCCAGCAGCCCAGACTTCAGGGGGGGCCAGCCCCAGCATTTT	CASSPDFRGGQPQHF
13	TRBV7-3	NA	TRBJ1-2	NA	TGTGCCAGCAGCTTAGGAGGGGTCGATGGCTACACCTTC	CASSLGGVDGYTF
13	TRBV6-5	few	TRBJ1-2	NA	TGTGCCAGCAGAGAGGGGCCCGACTATGGCTACACCTTC	CASREGPDYGYTF
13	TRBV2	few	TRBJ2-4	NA	TGTGCCAGCAGACCCCAGGGCAAAAACATTCAGTACTTC	CASRPQGKNIQYF
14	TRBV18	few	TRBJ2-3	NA	TGTGCCGGCTCACCACTCCCTCTTGCAGATACGCAGTATTTT	CAGSPLPLADTQYF
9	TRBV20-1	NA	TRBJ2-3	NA	TGCACCGACGGGGATACGCAGTATTTT	CTDGDTQYF
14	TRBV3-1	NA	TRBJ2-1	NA	TGTGCCAGCAGCCGGTCCCCCGGGACCCAGGGATCGTTCTTC	CASSRSPGTQGSFF
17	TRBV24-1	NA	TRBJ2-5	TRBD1	TGTGCCACCAGTGATTTTAAGGGACAGCCCGACCAAGAGACCCAGTACTTC	CATSDFKGQPDQETQYF
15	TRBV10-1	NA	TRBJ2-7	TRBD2	TGCGCCAGCAGCGGACGGACTAGCGGGAGGTACGAGCAGTACTTC	CASSGRTSGRYEQYF
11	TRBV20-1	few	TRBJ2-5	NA	TGCAGTGCTTGGAGGGGGGGGACCCAGTACTTC	CSAWRGGTQYF
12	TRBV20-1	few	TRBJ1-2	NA	TGCAGTGCTTACATAGCCCCCTATGGCTACACCTTC	CSAYIAPYGYTF
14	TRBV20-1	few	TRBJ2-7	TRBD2	TGCAGTGCTAGAGATTTCAAGACTAGCAGCGAGCAGTACTTC	CSARDFKTSSEQYF
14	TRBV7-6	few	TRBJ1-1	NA	TGTGCCAGCAGCTTAGCGGCCCTGAACACTGAAGCTTTCTTT	CASSLAALNTEAFF
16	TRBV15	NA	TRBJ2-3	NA	TGTGCCACCAGCAGAGATGCCCAAAACCCCACAGATACGCAGTATTTT	CATSRDAQNPTDTQYF
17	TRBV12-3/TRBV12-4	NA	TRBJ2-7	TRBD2	TGTGCCAGCAGTCCCCAACGACTAGCGGGAGTAATCGATGAGCAGTACTTC	CASSPQRLAGVIDEQYF
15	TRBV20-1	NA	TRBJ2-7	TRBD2	TGCAGTGCTAGAGATGCCAGGGAGGGTTGGTACGAGCAGTACTTC	CSARDAREGWYEQYF
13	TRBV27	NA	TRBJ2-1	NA	TGTGCCAGCGGCCCCGGCTCCTACAATGAGCAGTTCTTC	CASGPGSYNEQFF
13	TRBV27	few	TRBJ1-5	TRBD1	TGTGCCAGCAGACCGACAGGGAATCAGCCCCAGCATTTT	CASRPTGNQPQHF
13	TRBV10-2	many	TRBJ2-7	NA	TGCGCCAGCTGGGGGGTCCAGGGTTTCGAGCAGTACTTC	CASWGVQGFEQYF
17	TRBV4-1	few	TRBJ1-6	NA	TGCGCCAGCAGCCAGCCGGGACGGAGCTCCTATAATTCACCCCTCCACTTT	CASSQPGRSSYNSPLHF
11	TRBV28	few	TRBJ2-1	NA	TGTGCCAGCAGTCTCCAGACTAAGCAGTTCTTC	CASSLQTKQFF
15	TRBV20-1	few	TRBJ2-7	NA	TGCAGTGCGACACGGCCCCCCGGGCTAGTCTACGAGCAGTACTTC	CSATRPPGLVYEQYF
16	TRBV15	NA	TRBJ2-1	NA	TGTGCCACCAGCAGAGATGGAGGGCGGACAAACAATGAGCAGTTCTTC	CATSRDGGRTNNEQFF
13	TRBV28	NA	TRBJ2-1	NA	TGTGCCAGCAGTTTAGGAACTACCCATGAGCAGTTCTTC	CASSLGTTHEQFF
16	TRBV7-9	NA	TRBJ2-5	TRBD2	TGTGCCAGCAGCCCGCCGGGGGGACTCTCTCGGGAGACCCAGTACTTC	CASSPPGGLSRETQYF
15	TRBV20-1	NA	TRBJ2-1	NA	TGCAGTGCCCCCGAACCACAACGCTCCTACAATGAGCAGTTCTTC	CSAPEPQRSYNEQFF
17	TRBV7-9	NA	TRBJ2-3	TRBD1	TGTGCCAGCAGCCCGGGACAGGGAACCACCTCGGGTCGGCCCCAGTATTTT	CASSPGQGTTSGRPQYF
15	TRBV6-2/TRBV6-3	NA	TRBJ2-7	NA	TGTGCCAGCAGTTACTCGTCGCAGGGTGGCTCCGAGCAGTACTTC	CASSYSSQGGSEQYF
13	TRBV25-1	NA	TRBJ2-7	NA	TGTGCCAGCAGTGACCCTATCAGCTACGAGCAGTACTTC	CASSDPISYEQYF
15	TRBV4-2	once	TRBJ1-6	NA	TGTGCCAGCAGCCAAGTATTCCCCTATAATTCACCCCTCCACTTT	CASSQVFPYNSPLHF
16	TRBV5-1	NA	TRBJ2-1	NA	TGCGCCAGCAGCCTGGCCCGGGCCCTCTCCTACAATGAGCAGTTCTTC	CASSLARALSYNEQFF